These T cell receptor beta chains were read from a single sample in a study of blood T cell repertoires in COVID-19. This table comes from immunoSEQ multiplex PCR, and its TCRdb copy is limited to in-frame clones, with some not included. The table records 400,000 to 500,000 clones, 75% to 90% of them present only once. The sequenced sample consisted of peripheral blood. The receptors here all came from a woman younger than 45 with active or convalescent COVID-19. CDR3s include the opening cysteine and the closing phenylalanine or tryptophan. The D gene is left open where the match is weak. Clone size is shown for a subset of rows, as once, few, many or a class of expanded clone.

>TRBJ2-3|-|-|TRBV6-1
CASSEVRRDTQYF
TGTGCCAGCAGTGAAGTTCGGAGAGATACGCAGTATTTT
>TRBJ2-1|-|TRBD1|TRBV27
CASRTGTGIYNEQFF
TGTGCCAGCAGAACCGGGACAGGGATCTACAATGAGCAGTTCTTC
>TRBJ2-1|-|-|TRBV3-1/TRBV3-2
CASSPTAGNEQFF
TGTGCCAGCAGCCCCACAGCGGGCAATGAGCAGTTCTTC
>TRBJ1-4|-|TRBD1|TRBV4-1
CASSRPGQGFEKLFF
TGCGCCAGCAGCCGCCCGGGACAGGGGTTTGAAAAACTGTTTTTT
>TRBJ1-5|-|-|TRBV7-9
CASSSTSPGGNQPQHF
TGTGCCAGCAGCTCTACGTCCCCCGGGGGCAATCAGCCCCAGCATTTT
>TRBJ1-2|-|TRBD1|TRBV9
CASSVSRTGNYGYTF
TGTGCCAGCAGCGTATCCCGGACAGGGAACTATGGCTACACCTTC
>TRBJ1-6|-|-|TRBV6-5
CASSYGSSYNSPLHF
TGTGCCAGCAGTTACGGGAGCTCCTATAATTCACCCCTCCACTTT
>TRBJ1-4|few|TRBD1|TRBV4-2
CASSPRTGALNEKLFF
TGTGCCAGCAGCCCTCGGACAGGGGCCCTTAATGAAAAACTGTTTTTT
>TRBJ2-5|once|TRBD2|TRBV5-4
CASSLPSASGVETQYF
TGTGCCAGCAGCTTGCCCTCGGCTAGCGGGGTAGAGACCCAGTACTTC
>TRBJ1-1|-|-|TRBV27
CASSGSTEMNTEAFF
TGTGCCAGCAGTGGGTCGACAGAGATGAACACTGAAGCTTTCTTT
>TRBJ1-1|-|-|TRBV7-9
CASSFVSGYPTEAFF
TGTGCCAGCAGTTTTGTATCAGGGTATCCCACTGAAGCTTTCTTT
>TRBJ2-7|once|TRBD1|TRBV7-2
CASSSTGGRYEQYF
TGTGCCAGCAGCTCTACAGGGGGCCGTTACGAGCAGTACTTC
>TRBJ2-7|-|TRBD2|TRBV4-2
CASSLTGTSGYEQYF
TGTGCCAGCAGCCTTACCGGGACTAGCGGTTACGAGCAGTACTTC
>TRBJ2-5|once|-|TRBV11-2
CASGGETQYF
TGTGCCAGCGGCGGGGAGACCCAGTACTTC
>TRBJ1-1|-|-|TRBV5-4
CASSFNRGANTEAFF
TGTGCCAGCAGCTTTAACCGGGGGGCGAACACTGAAGCTTTCTTT
>TRBJ1-3|-|-|TRBV10-3
CAISELAAGNTIYF
TGTGCCATCAGTGAGTTGGCGGCTGGAAACACCATATATTTT
>TRBJ1-2|-|-|TRBV5-6
CASSFSIYGYTF
TGTGCCAGCAGCTTTTCCATCTATGGCTACACCTTC
>TRBJ1-4|-|-|TRBV2
CASSKQDQFF
TGTGCCAGCAGTAAACAGGATCAGTTTTTT
>TRBJ2-1|-|TRBD1|TRBV2
CASSKEQGEANEQFF
TGTGCCAGCTCTAAAGAACAGGGGGAGGCAAATGAGCAGTTCTTC
>TRBJ1-6|-|-|TRBV3-1/TRBV3-2
CASSRTGSSPLHF
TGTGCCAGCAGCCGTACGGGGAGCTCACCCCTCCACTTT
>TRBJ1-6|-|TRBD1|TRBV19
CASSDRGGNSPLHF
TGTGCCAGTAGTGACAGGGGTGGGAATTCACCCCTCCACTTT
>TRBJ1-4|-|TRBD1|TRBV30
CAWSWTGGNEKLFF
TGTGCCTGGAGTTGGACAGGAGGGAATGAAAAACTGTTTTTT
>TRBJ2-7|-|-|TRBV12-3/TRBV12-4
CASSYASSYEQYF
TGTGCCAGCAGTTATGCGAGCTCCTACGAGCAGTACTTC
>TRBJ1-6|-|TRBD1|TRBV19
CASSLGQGIPSALHF
TGTGCCAGTAGTCTAGGACAGGGAATTCCGTCAGCCCTCCACTTT
>TRBJ2-7|once|TRBD2|TRBV6-1
CASSEARGGKGYEQYF
TGTGCCAGCAGTGAAGCTCGGGGGGGAAAAGGCTACGAGCAGTACTTC
>TRBJ1-6|-|-|TRBV10-2
CASSESTGSLTYNSPLHF
TGCGCCAGCAGTGAGTCGACAGGATCCCTTACCTATAATTCACCCCTCCACTTT
>TRBJ2-5|-|-|TRBV7-8
CASSSFVASERQETQYF
TGTGCCAGCAGCTCCTTCGTAGCTAGCGAAAGACAAGAGACCCAGTACTTC
>TRBJ1-1|-|-|TRBV11-2
CASSFGEETEAFF
TGTGCCAGCAGCTTCGGGGAGGAGACTGAAGCTTTCTTT
>TRBJ1-1|once|-|TRBV21-1
CASGGVEAFF
TGTGCCAGTGGGGGCGTTGAAGCTTTCTTT
>TRBJ2-5|-|-|TRBV14
CASSMLAKETQYF
TGTGCCAGCAGCATGCTAGCGAAAGAGACCCAGTACTTC
>TRBJ2-5|-|TRBD2|TRBV6-5
CASSQIAGVGETQYF
TGTGCCAGCAGTCAGATAGCGGGGGTGGGTGAGACCCAGTACTTC
>TRBJ1-3|-|-|TRBV3-1/TRBV3-2
CASSQDALAASSGNTIYF
TGTGCCAGCAGCCAAGATGCCCTGGCTGCCTCCTCTGGAAACACCATATATTTT
>TRBJ1-3|-|TRBD1|TRBV27
CASSPGTGGNSGNTIYF
TGTGCCAGCAGTCCCGGGACAGGGGGGAACTCTGGAAACACCATATATTTT
>TRBJ2-1|-|TRBD2|TRBV2
CASSGGGAGNEQFF
TGTGCCAGCAGCGGCGGGGGGGCCGGCAATGAGCAGTTCTTC
>TRBJ2-7|-|TRBD2|TRBV18
CASSATSGGGYEQYF
TGTGCCAGCTCAGCGACTAGCGGGGGAGGTTACGAGCAGTACTTC